Each of the 29 T cell receptor beta chains below was sequenced from the same sample in a study of cytomegalovirus exposure and HLA in healthy donors. It was with 60 Vbeta and 13 Jbeta primers that the PCR ran. Here immunoSEQ multiplex PCR was the method, and the copy in TCRdb shows in-frame clones only, minus some. The table lists 150,000 to 180,000 clones, 70% to 80% of them singletons. The sample comprised PBMCs. These receptors all come from a woman in her forties in good health and CMV-seronegative.

The rearrangement links TRBV28 to TRBJ2-4; D is unresolved. The CDR3 runs to 13 residues. Germline V gives CDR1 MDHEN, CDR2 SYDVKM. V lost 6 bases, J lost 7 bases, and 13 bases lay in between. CDR3 nucleotides: TGTGCCAGCAGGACTGTTGGCCTCAACATTCAGTACTTC. Translated: CASRTVGLNIQYF.

The chain has TRBV28 and TRBJ1-5; no reliable D call. This CDR3 has 14 amino acids. Trimming removed 9 bases from V and 0 bases from J, with 12 bases in between. From germline, CDR1 is MDHEN and CDR2 SYDVKM. CDR3 nucleotides: TGTGCCAGTTCGGAGGATTATAGCAATCAGCCCCAGCATTTT. Its translation: CASSEDYSNQPQHF.

The chain carries TRBV23-1 and TRBJ2-7; the match to TRBD2 covers 7 bases. TRBV23-1 qualifies as an ORF whose function is uncertain. This CDR3 has 12 amino acids. Losses at the gene ends were 6 bases for V and 7 bases for J; bases not matched to a gene: 6. The CDR3 reads CASRGRATEQYF. The CDR3 DNA reads TGCGCCAGCAGGGGGAGGGCGACGGAGCAGTACTTC.

Written as DNA, the CDR3 is TGTGCCAGCAGCTTAGGCCTCCGCGGGAGGGCGGAAAACAATGAGCAGTTCTTC. Translated: CASSLGLRGRAENNEQFF. J is TRBJ2-1 and V is TRBV13, with 9 bases lining up with TRBD2. V lost 0 bases, J lost 5 bases, and 11 bases stayed unmatched. This CDR3 has 18 residues. Per germline, CDR1 PRHDT and CDR2 FYEKMQ (reference sequence).

The V call is TRBV5-6, the J call TRBJ2-6; D perhaps matches TRBD1 (5 bases). V was trimmed by 3 bases and J by 0 bases, leaving 7 bases between them. Germline V CDR1 and CDR2: SGHDT, YYEEEE. This CDR3 spans 15 amino acids. In DNA, the CDR3 is TGTGCCAGCAGCTGGGGCCCCTCTGGGGCCAACGTCCTGACTTTC. Amino acids: CASSWGPSGANVLTF.

This clone has more than one count but fewer than ten. The V and J genes are TRBV7-2 and TRBJ2-7, with TRBD2 as a possible D gene (5 bases). The CDR3 is 14 residues long. Germline loops: CDR1 SGHTA, CDR2 FQGNSA. Trimming shortened V by 1 base and J by 11 bases, and 18 bases separated the two germline ends. The CDR3 DNA is TGTGCCAGCAGCTTAGTCGATAAGGTCTTGAGGGAGTACTTC. This sequence encodes CASSLVDKVLREYF. Looking up the rest from reference TRBV7-2 and TRBJ2-7 gives the full variable domain: GAGVSQSPSNKVTEKGKDVELRCDPISGHTALYWYRQSLGQGLEFLIYFQGNSAPDKSGLPSDRFSAERTGGSVSTLTIQRTQQEDSAVYLCASSLVDKVLREYFGPGTRLTVT.

This sequence joins TRBV5-1 and TRBJ2-1; 7 nucleotides line up with TRBD1. From germline, CDR1 is SGHRS and CDR2 YFSETQ. This CDR3 is built from 16 residues. Trimming cost V 2 bases and J 2 bases; bases outside gene matches: 7. The CDR3 region has the DNA TGCGCCAGCAGCTTAACACGACAGGGAACCTACAATGAGCAGTTCTTC. It encodes CASSLTRQGTYNEQFF. Based on the CDR3 plus reference TRBV5-1 and TRBJ2-1, the full variable domain is KAGVTQTPRYLIKTRGQQVTLSCSPISGHRSVSWYQQTPGQGLQFLFEYFSETQRNKGNFPGRFSGRQFSNSRSEMNVSTLELGDSALYLCASSLTRQGTYNEQFFGPGTRLTVL.

V is TRBV29-1 and J is TRBJ2-7; TRBD2 aligns across 10 bases. The junction had 8 bases not matched to a gene; V was cut back by 6 bases and J by 3 bases. The CDR3 extends over 14 amino acids. Germline CDR1 reads SQVTM; CDR2 reads ANQGSEA. The CDR3 DNA sequence: TGCAGCGTAACCGGGACTAGCGTCCACTACGAGCAGTACTTC. It is translated as CSVTGTSVHYEQYF.

The CDR3 protein is CASNQGGGEQYF. CDR3 nucleotides: TGTGCCAGCAACCAGGGGGGCGGGGAGCAGTACTTC. The V call is TRBV6-5, the J call TRBJ2-7; TRBD1 is a possible D gene (7 bases). Trimming took off 7 bases at V and 7 bases at J, with 14 bases between the two ends. Germline lookup yields CDR1 MNHEY and CDR2 SVGAGI. The CDR3 length is 12 residues.

This clone occurred once. The chain links TRBV5-6 to TRBJ2-2; 9 positions agree with TRBD1. Looked up from germline, CDR1 is SGHDT and CDR2 is YYEEEE. Trimming at V came to 6 bases and at J to 4 bases, leaving 1 base not matched to a gene. The CDR3 loop spans 13 amino acids. CDR3 region: CASMTGGTGELFF. Written as DNA, the CDR3 is TGTGCCAGCATGACAGGGGGCACCGGGGAGCTGTTTTTT. The variable domain in full, with the rest retrieved from reference TRBV5-6 and TRBJ2-2, is DAGVTQSPTHLIKTRGQQVTLRCSPKSGHDTVSWYQQALGQGPQFIFQYYEEEERQRGNFPDRFSGHQFPNYSSELNVNALLLGDSALYLCASMTGGTGELFFGEGSRLTVL.

The CDR3 spells CASSKTRDRGVAFF. The CDR3 nucleotides are TGTGCCAGTAGTAAGACCAGGGACAGGGGAGTAGCTTTCTTT. V usage is TRBV19 and J usage is TRBJ1-1; the match to TRBD1 covers 10 bases. The CDR3 has 14 residues. V lost 4 bases to trimming and J lost 10 bases; unmatched junction nucleotides: 9. Germline CDR1 is LNHDA and CDR2 is SQIVND (reference sequence).

The rearrangement joins TRBV10-3 to TRBJ1-2; 12 bases fit TRBD1. Germline CDR1 reads ENHRY; CDR2 reads SYGVKD. CDR3 length: 15 amino acids. V was pared by 0 bases and J by 5 bases, with 1 base of the junction left unmatched. The CDR3: CAISESGQGAYGYTF. CDR3 nucleotides: TGTGCCATCAGTGAGTCGGGACAGGGGGCATATGGCTACACCTTC.

The genes are TRBV29-1 and TRBJ1-1; no definite D call. Per the germline V gene, CDR1 is SQVTM and CDR2 is ANQGSEA. Trimming took off 5 bases at V and 0 bases at J, with 10 bases between the two ends. The CDR3 runs to 13 residues. CDR3 nucleotide sequence: TGCAGCGTTTCACAGCCTTTGAACACTGAAGCTTTCTTT. This translates into CSVSQPLNTEAFF.

The rearrangement uses TRBV5-1 and TRBJ2-7, with 8 bases aligning to TRBD1. CDR1 SGHRS and CDR2 YFSETQ come from the germline V gene. J was trimmed by 3 bases and V by 1 base; bases with no gene match: 6. The CDR3 covers 15 residues. CDR3 coding DNA: TGCGCCAGCAGCTTGCATCTTGGACAGGGCTACGAGCAGTACTTC. This encodes CASSLHLGQGYEQYF.

This chain links TRBV19 with TRBJ1-4, with a tentative D call TRBD1 (5 bases). CDR3 length: 13 residues. The germline V gene encodes CDR1 LNHDA and CDR2 SQIVND (reference sequence). Trimming removed 7 bases at V and 3 bases at J, with 9 bases between. The CDR3 region is CASTGGANEKLFF. Here the CDR3 DNA reads TGTGCCAGTACGGGGGGAGCTAATGAAAAACTGTTTTTT.

The chain carries TRBV6-1 and TRBJ1-1; a possible D gene is TRBD1 (5 bases). V lost 5 bases and J 9 bases, leaving 22 bases between the germline ends. The germline V gene has CDR1 MNHNS and CDR2 SASEGT. This CDR3 is 15 amino acids long. The CDR3 loop is CASSPDMGHSQKAFF. For the CDR3, the DNA is TGTGCCAGCAGTCCGGATATGGGGCACAGCCAGAAAGCTTTCTTT.

The rearrangement links TRBV5-4 to TRBJ1-1; 7 nucleotides agree with TRBD1. This CDR3 spans 16 amino acids. V lost 3 bases to trimming and J lost 5 bases; unmatched junction nucleotides: 13. Germline CDR1 reads SGHNT; CDR2 reads YYREEE (reference sequence). The CDR3 coding sequence is TGTGCCAGCAGCTCCCCGCCCACCGGGACAGCGACTGAAGCTTTCTTT. It is translated as CASSSPPTGTATEAFF.

This clone was observed once. J is TRBJ1-4 and V is TRBV6-1; the D gene is possibly TRBD1 (5 bases). CDR1 MNHNS and CDR2 SASEGT come from the germline V gene. The CDR3 totals 15 residues. V was clipped by 1 base and J by 5 bases, with 11 bases between them. The CDR3: CASSEVGGVNEKLFF. The CDR3 coding sequence is TGTGCCAGCAGTGAAGTCGGAGGGGTAAATGAAAAACTGTTTTTT.

Only a few counts were recorded for this clone. The chain uses TRBV6-6 and TRBJ2-3; TRBD2 aligns across 7 bases. Germline assignment: CDR1 MNHNY and CDR2 SVGAGI (reference sequence). V was pared by 2 bases and J by 2 bases, with 4 bases of the junction left unmatched. The CDR3 covers 15 residues. The CDR3 bases are TGTGCCAGCAGTTACCCCGGGGGGTTCACAGATACGCAGTATTTT. It is translated as CASSYPGGFTDTQYF.

V usage is TRBV14 and J usage is TRBJ1-5, with TRBD1 matching 8 bases. This CDR3 comprises 15 residues. V dropped 3 bases and J dropped 7; count of bases not matched to a gene: 8. Germline CDR1 SGHDN, CDR2 FVKESK. Here the CDR3 reads CASSQGPDRGQPQHF. The CDR3 region has the DNA TGTGCCAGCAGCCAGGGACCAGACAGGGGACAGCCCCAGCATTTT.

This chain connects TRBV5-1 to TRBJ2-4; TRBD1 matches 7 bases. Germline V gene lookup returns CDR1 SGHRS and CDR2 YFSETQ. Trimming at V came to 3 bases and at J to 5 bases, leaving 5 bases not matched to a gene. The CDR3 is 14 amino acids. The CDR3 region has the DNA TGCGCCAGCAGCTCGGGACAGCGTCAAAACATTCAGTACTTC. The encoded protein is CASSSGQRQNIQYF.

V usage is TRBV27 and J usage is TRBJ1-5; a weak D match, TRBD1 (5 bases). The CDR3 runs to 15 residues. Germline V gives CDR1 MNHEY, CDR2 SMNVEV (reference sequence). Trimming left V 5 bases short and J 6 bases short, with 17 bases between. CDR3 in DNA: TGTGCCAGCAGTCCTCAGGGCAGGGTAGGTCAGCCCCAGCATTTT. Translating gives CASSPQGRVGQPQHF.

The chain joins TRBV2 to TRBJ1-2, with TRBD1 matching over 7 bases. This CDR3 comprises 13 residues. The V gene's germline CDR1 is SNHLY and CDR2 FYNNEI. V lost 6 bases to trimming and J lost 0 bases; unmatched junction nucleotides: 1. This CDR3 reads CASRTGPNYGYTF. CDR3 nucleotides: TGTGCCAGCAGGACAGGGCCTAACTATGGCTACACCTTC.

The chain links TRBV6-1 to TRBJ1-4; 12 nucleotides agree with TRBD1. The CDR3 consists of 19 residues. V shed 4 bases, J shed 7 bases, and the junction held 16 bases outside the gene matches. CDR1 is MNHNS, CDR2 SASEGT, per germline. The CDR3 spells CASSALSGTGGVIGEKLFF. DNA for the CDR3: TGTGCCAGCAGTGCGTTATCCGGGACAGGGGGCGTAATTGGTGAAAAACTGTTTTTT.

CDR3 DNA sequence: TGTGCCAGCAGTTATCGGCCAGATTCCTTTCGGGACGAGCAGTACTTC. Translating it yields CASSYRPDSFRDEQYF. The chain joins TRBV6-6 to TRBJ2-7; D is ambiguous. Germline V lookup: CDR1 MNHNY, CDR2 SVGAGI (reference sequence). The V gene lost 3 bases and the J gene lost 5 bases, with 20 bases spanning the gap. The CDR3 length is 16 residues.

The chain links TRBV6-1 to TRBJ2-7, with D possibly TRBD1 on 6 matching bases. The CDR3 is 16 residues long. V lost 0 bases, J lost 5 bases, and 17 bases lay in between. Germline values: CDR1 MNHNS, CDR2 SASEGT. CDR3 nucleotides: TGTGCCAGCAGTGAAGCGGGGGCCCTCGCTACTCACGAGCAGTACTTC. It is translated as CASSEAGALATHEQYF.

The chain is built from TRBV7-9 and TRBJ2-7, with 8 nucleotides matching TRBD2. This CDR3 spans 14 amino acids. V dropped 0 bases and J dropped 4; count of bases not matched to a gene: 2. From germline, CDR1 is SEHNR and CDR2 FQNEAQ (reference sequence). CDR3 in amino acids: CASSLASGTYEQYF. The CDR3 DNA reads as TGTGCCAGCAGCTTAGCTAGCGGGACTTACGAGCAGTACTTC. Full variable domain (missing parts from reference TRBV7-9 and TRBJ2-7): DTGVSQNPRHKITKRGQNVTFRCDPISEHNRLYWYRQTLGQGPEFLTYFQNEAQLEKSRLLSDRFSAERPKGSFSTLEIQRTEQGDSAMYLCASSLASGTYEQYFGPGTRLTVT.

The CDR3: CASSPGQGTEKLFF. The CDR3 nucleotides read TGTGCCAGCAGTCCCGGACAAGGGACAGAAAAACTGTTTTTT. V and J are TRBV28 and TRBJ1-4, with a weak D call TRBD1 (6 bases). V lost 5 bases, J lost 8 bases, and 15 bases lay in between. The CDR3 totals 14 residues. Germline V gene data show CDR1 as MDHEN and CDR2 as SYDVKM. Full variable domain (remainder filled in from reference TRBV28 and TRBJ1-4): DVKVTQSSRYLVKRTGEKVFLECVQDMDHENMFWYRQDPGLGLRLIYFSYDVKMKEKGDIPEGYSVSREKKERFSLILESASTNQTSMYLCASSPGQGTEKLFFGSGTQLSVL.

This clone was counted a few times. This chain links TRBV27 with TRBJ2-2, with D perhaps matching TRBD2 (5 bases). V was shortened by 3 bases and J by 1 base, with 12 bases between the two germline ends. Germline assignment: CDR1 MNHEY and CDR2 SMNVEV (reference sequence). The CDR3 consists of 16 residues. The CDR3 sequence: CASSLRAPWNTGELFF. The CDR3 region has the DNA TGTGCCAGCAGTTTGAGGGCTCCCTGGAACACCGGGGAGCTGTTTTTT.